Shown below are 9 T cell receptor beta chains from a single sample sequenced in a study of blood T cell repertoires in COVID-19. TCRdb keeps only in-frame clones here, not all; method: immunoSEQ multiplex PCR. The top ten hold about 12% of the sample, which has about 270,000 clones, approximately 87% seen once. The sample comprised peripheral blood. Source of these receptors: a woman in her 30s with COVID-19, enrolled during active disease.

This chain connects TRBV9 to TRBJ2-5, with 7 bases lining up with TRBD1. The CDR3 totals 15 residues. The V gene end was trimmed by 4 bases and the J gene end by 4 bases; junction bases not matched to a gene: 10. Germline assignment: CDR1 SGDLS and CDR2 YYNGEE. Here the CDR3 reads CASSPMGQPLETQYF. The CDR3 coding sequence is TGTGCCAGCAGCCCGATGGGACAGCCCTTAGAGACCCAGTACTTC.

The chain is built from TRBV19 and TRBJ2-5; 15 positions match TRBD2. This CDR3 has 19 residues. Per germline, CDR1 LNHDA and CDR2 SQIVND (reference sequence). After removal of 0 bases from V and 3 bases from J, the junction contained 8 bases not matched to a gene. The CDR3 sequence is CASSIDKGLAGGMEETQYF. In DNA, the CDR3 is TGTGCCAGTAGTATAGATAAGGGACTAGCGGGGGGAATGGAAGAGACCCAGTACTTC.

This clone appeared a single time. V is TRBV5-4 and J is TRBJ1-2; TRBD1 matches 9 bases. The J segment lost 4 bases and the V segment lost 6 bases, leaving 16 bases of the junction unmatched. Per germline, CDR1 SGHNT and CDR2 YYREEE (reference sequence). The CDR3 runs 17 residues. CDR3 amino acids: CASNEGTGWDSGYGYTF. In nucleotides, the CDR3 is TGTGCCAGCAACGAAGGGACAGGGTGGGATAGTGGCTATGGCTACACCTTC.

This CDR3 reads CASSARPVSRGNEQFF. The DNA of the CDR3 is TGTGCCAGTAGTGCCCGACCCGTCTCCAGGGGGAATGAGCAGTTCTTC. The J gene is TRBJ2-1, the V gene TRBV19, with 7 bases that match TRBD1. Trimming cost V 5 bases and J 7 bases; bases outside gene matches: 14. Germline V gives CDR1 LNHDA, CDR2 SQIVND (reference sequence). The CDR3 sequence is 16 residues long.

The chain carries TRBV21-1 and TRBJ1-1. TRBV21-1 is a pseudogene locus. CDR3 size: 16 residues. CDR3: CASSKENPGSDTEAFF. The CDR3 nucleotides are TGTGCCAGCAGCAAAGAAAACCCGGGTAGCGACACTGAAGCTTTCTTT.

V is TRBV5-8 and J is TRBJ2-7; a possible D gene is TRBD1 (5 bases). This CDR3 region has 15 residues. V lost 4 bases, J lost 0 bases, and 14 bases lay in between. CDR1 is SGHTS and CDR2 is YDEGEE in the germline V gene. CDR3 protein: CASSVTTEVSYEQYF. Here the CDR3 DNA reads TGTGCCAGCAGCGTAACGACAGAAGTCTCCTACGAGCAGTACTTC.

The chain is built from TRBV29-1 and TRBJ2-7; 7 nucleotides match TRBD2. V dropped 5 bases and J dropped 3; count of bases not matched to a gene: 10. Germline CDR1 is SQVTM and CDR2 is ANQGSEA. The CDR3 covers 14 residues. In DNA, the CDR3 is TGCAGCGTTCTAAAAACCGGGACTAACTACGAGCAGTACTTC. It is translated as CSVLKTGTNYEQYF.

This chain connects TRBV3-1 (or the pseudogene TRBV3-2) to TRBJ1-1; 8 positions match TRBD1. V was clipped by 0 bases and J by 9 bases; unmatched bases: 3. Germline V CDR1 and CDR2: LGHDT, YNNKEL (reference sequence). The CDR3 is 13 amino acids. In DNA, the CDR3 is TGTGCCAGCAGCCAAGATAGACAGGGGAAAGCTTTCTTT. Its translation: CASSQDRQGKAFF.

The rearrangement uses TRBV14 and TRBJ1-5; 8 positions agree with TRBD1. Germline V CDR1 and CDR2: SGHDN, FVKESK. Trimming at V came to 1 base and at J to 4 bases, leaving 0 bases not matched to a gene. CDR3 length: 14 amino acids. CDR3 in amino acids: CASSQGTGNQPQHF. The CDR3 coding sequence is TGTGCCAGCAGCCAAGGGACAGGGAATCAGCCCCAGCATTTT.